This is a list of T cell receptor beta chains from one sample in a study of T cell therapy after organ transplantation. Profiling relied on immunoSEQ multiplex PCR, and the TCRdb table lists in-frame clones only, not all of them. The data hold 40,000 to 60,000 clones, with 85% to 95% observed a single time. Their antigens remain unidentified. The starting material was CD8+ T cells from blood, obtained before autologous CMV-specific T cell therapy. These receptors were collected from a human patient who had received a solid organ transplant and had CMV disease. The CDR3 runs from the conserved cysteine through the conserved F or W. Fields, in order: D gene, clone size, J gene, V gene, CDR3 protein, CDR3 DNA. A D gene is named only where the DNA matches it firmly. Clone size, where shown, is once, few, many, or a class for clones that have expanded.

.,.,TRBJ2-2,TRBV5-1,CASSFVGNTGELFF,TGCGCCAGCAGCTTTGTAGGGAACACCGGGGAGCTGTTTTTT
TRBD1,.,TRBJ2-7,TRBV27,CASSLLGGQGSYEQYF,TGTGCCAGCAGTTTATTAGGAGGACAGGGTTCCTACGAGCAGTACTTC
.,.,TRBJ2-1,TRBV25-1,CASSEGSGHSYNEQFF,TGTGCCAGCAGTGAAGGGTCGGGACACTCCTACAATGAGCAGTTCTTC
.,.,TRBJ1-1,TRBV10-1,CASMAGDKAEAFF,TGCGCCAGCATGGCAGGGGATAAGGCTGAAGCTTTCTTT
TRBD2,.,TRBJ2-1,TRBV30,CAWSAGTSGNEQFF,TGTGCCTGGAGCGCCGGGACTAGCGGAAATGAGCAGTTCTTC
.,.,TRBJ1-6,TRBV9,CASSVGQRNSPLHF,TGTGCCAGCAGCGTAGGGCAGCGAAATTCACCCCTCCACTTT
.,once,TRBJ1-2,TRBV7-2,CASSLPVRAISYGYTF,TGTGCCAGCAGCCTACCCGTAAGGGCGATTTCCTATGGCTACACCTTC
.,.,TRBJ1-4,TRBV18,CASSQRDNGTTNEKLFF,TGTGCCAGCTCACAACGGGACAACGGAACAACTAATGAAAAACTGTTTTTT
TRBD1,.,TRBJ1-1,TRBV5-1,CASSPRTGGMNTEAFF,TGCGCCAGCAGCCCCCGTACAGGGGGGATGAACACTGAAGCTTTCTTT
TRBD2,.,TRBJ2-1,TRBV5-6,CASSYRTSGGYEQFF,TGTGCCAGCAGCTACCGGACTAGCGGGGGATATGAGCAGTTCTTC
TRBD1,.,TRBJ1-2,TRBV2,CASSEARGQAIQANYGYTF,TGTGCCAGCAGTGAAGCGAGGGGACAGGCGATTCAAGCTAACTATGGCTACACCTTC
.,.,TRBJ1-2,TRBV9,CASSERVRNYGYTF,TGTGCCAGCAGCGAGAGGGTTCGTAACTATGGCTACACCTTC
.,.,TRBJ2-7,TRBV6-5,CASSYSTYDRTYEQYF,TGTGCCAGCAGTTACTCAACGTACGACAGGACCTACGAGCAGTACTTC
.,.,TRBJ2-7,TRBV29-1,CSQLGTYFSYEQYF,TGCAGCCAACTTGGGACATATTTTTCCTACGAGCAGTACTTC
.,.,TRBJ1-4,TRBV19,CASSIEGNPNEKLFF,TGTGCCAGTAGTATTGAAGGCAACCCGAATGAAAAACTGTTTTTT
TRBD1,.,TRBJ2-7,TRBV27,CASSLSGTGHNEQYF,TGTGCCAGCAGTTTATCTGGGACAGGGCACAACGAGCAGTACTTC
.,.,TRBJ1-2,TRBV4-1,CASSQADVSYGYTF,TGCGCCAGCAGCCAAGCCGACGTGTCCTATGGCTACACCTTC
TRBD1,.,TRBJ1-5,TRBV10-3,CAISDWTGDQPQHF,TGTGCCATCAGTGACTGGACAGGGGACCAGCCCCAGCATTTT
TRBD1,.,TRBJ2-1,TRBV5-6,CASSPGTDNEQFF,TGTGCCAGCAGCCCCGGGACAGACAATGAGCAGTTCTTC
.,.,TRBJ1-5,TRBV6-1,CASSEIAWPQHF,TGTGCCAGCAGTGAAATAGCTTGGCCCCAGCATTTT
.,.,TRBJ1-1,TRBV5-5,CASSPGGHTEAFF,TGTGCCAGCAGCCCGGGCGGACACACTGAAGCTTTCTTT
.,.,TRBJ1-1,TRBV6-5,CASSYSDGTRGAFF,TGTGCCAGCAGTTACTCCGATGGGACTCGAGGAGCTTTCTTT
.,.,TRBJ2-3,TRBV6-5,CASSYSGPDTQYF,TGTGCCAGCAGTTACTCTGGGCCCGATACGCAGTATTTT
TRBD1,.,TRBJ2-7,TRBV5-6,CASSLETGGPSYEQYF,TGTGCCAGCAGCTTGGAGACAGGGGGACCGTCATACGAGCAGTACTTC
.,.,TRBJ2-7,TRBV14,CASKGVDYEQYF,TGTGCCAGCAAGGGGGTTGACTACGAGCAGTACTTC
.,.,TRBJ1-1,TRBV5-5,CASSFGTSMNTEAFF,TGTGCCAGCAGCTTTGGAACGTCGATGAACACTGAAGCTTTCTTT
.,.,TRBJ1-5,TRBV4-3,CASSQDFPASNQPQHF,TGCGCCAGCAGCCAAGATTTTCCAGCCAGCAATCAGCCCCAGCATTTT
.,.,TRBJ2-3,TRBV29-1,CSATPREEGRTDTQYF,TGCAGCGCCACCCCGAGGGAGGAGGGCCGCACAGATACGCAGTATTTT